This TCR beta chain derives from a study of PD-L1 blockade in urothelial cancer. Study-wide context: Administration of atezolizumab to patients began around 2014, at 1,200 mg intravenously every 3 weeks. The median T cell count in blood samples was more than 110,000.

Data came from immunoSEQ multiplex PCR; TCRdb stores just in-frame clones and leaves some out. The sample includes just under 40,000 clones, approximately 91% of them seen just once. Time point reported: pretreatment peripheral blood. Points from the study as a whole: Blood clones associated with the tumor expanded more at 3 weeks in durable-benefit patients.

As to this clone: No antigen is known for it.

This sequence was found in a woman aged 60-75 years with urothelial cancer. Here the sequenced sample was PBMCs, taken around atezolizumab (anti-PD-L1) treatment.

DNA of the CDR3: TGTGCCAGCAGCTTAACGGCGGCCTACAATGAGCAGTTCTTC. This codes for CASSLTAAYNEQFF. The V call is TRBV7-9, the J call TRBJ2-1; D is unresolved. Germline lookup yields CDR1 SEHNR and CDR2 FQNEAQ (reference sequence). V was clipped by 2 bases and J by 2 bases, with 7 bases between them. The CDR3 runs 14 residues. Based on the CDR3 plus reference TRBV7-9 and TRBJ2-1, the full variable domain is DTGVSQNPRHKITKRGQNVTFRCDPISEHNRLYWYRQTLGQGPEFLTYFQNEAQLEKSRLLSDRFSAERPKGSFSTLEIQRTEQGDSAMYLCASSLTAAYNEQFFGPGTRLTVL.